What follows are 24 T cell receptor beta chains derived from one specimen sequenced in a study of CD8+ T cells in alopecia areata. The treatment is: oral pan-JAK inhibitor, 5-10 mg twice daily. Extracted RNA was reverse transcribed, and the resulting cDNA served as sequencing template. Repertoires were generated with immunoSEQ multiplex PCR, while TCRdb's copy carries only in-frame clones and drops some. The profile shows over 150,000 clones, nearly 60% of them singletons. The sequences come from CD4+ T cells sorted from blood, collected at week 24, from a patient treated with tofacitinib. These receptors all come from a human donor with alopecia areata.

This clone was detected only a few times. The chain carries TRBV28 and TRBJ1-1; the D is unclear. V lost 7 bases, J lost 3 bases, and 12 bases lay in between. This CDR3 spans 13 amino acids. The V gene's germline CDR1 is MDHEN and CDR2 SYDVKM. CDR3 amino acids: CASTPFRDTEAFF. The CDR3 bases are TGTGCCAGCACCCCCTTTAGGGACACTGAAGCTTTCTTT.

The CDR3 nucleotides read TGTGCCAGCAGCCTAAGGACAGGTTATAATTCACCCCTCCACTTT. This encodes CASSLRTGYNSPLHF. The chain couples TRBV7-2 to TRBJ1-6; TRBD1 agrees at 7 bases. The germline gives CDR1 SGHTA, CDR2 FQGNSA. CDR3 length equals 15 residues. The J segment lost 4 bases and the V segment lost 5 bases, leaving 5 bases of the junction unmatched.

The gene calls are TRBV4-3 and TRBJ2-4, with D maybe TRBD2 (5 bases). Per the germline V gene, CDR1 is LGHNA and CDR2 is YSLEER. The V end was cut by 0 bases, the J end by 6 bases, with 6 bases between. The CDR3 is 13 amino acids. The CDR3 DNA sequence: TGCGCCAGCAGCCAAGACCGGGGAAACATTCAGTACTTC. This translates into CASSQDRGNIQYF.

The gene calls are TRBV30 and TRBJ2-1; D is undetermined. V was pared by 0 bases and J by 6 bases, with 9 bases between. The CDR3 spans 13 residues. Per the germline V gene, CDR1 is GTSNPN and CDR2 is SVGIG (reference sequence). In DNA form, the CDR3 reads TGTGCCTGGAGTGTAGACGCCCCCAATGAGCAGTTCTTC. Residues: CAWSVDAPNEQFF.

As to this clone: Other nucleotide sequences in the sample specify the same CDR3. The V and J genes are TRBV7-2 and TRBJ2-5; 7 positions agree with TRBD2. Germline CDR1 reads SGHTA; CDR2 reads FQGNSA. V was clipped by 0 bases and J by 2 bases; unmatched bases: 0. The CDR3 spans 14 residues. CDR3 in amino acids: CASSLAGGQETQYF. The CDR3 DNA follows: TGTGCCAGCAGCTTAGCGGGGGGGCAAGAGACCCAGTACTTC. Complete variable domain (other parts from reference TRBV7-2 and TRBJ2-5): GAGVSQSPSNKVTEKGKDVELRCDPISGHTALYWYRQSLGQGLEFLIYFQGNSAPDKSGLPSDRFSAERTGGSVSTLTIQRTQQEDSAVYLCASSLAGGQETQYFGPGTRLLVL.

The gene calls are TRBV27 and TRBJ1-5, with no clear D. Trimming left V 3 bases short and J 0 bases short, with 6 bases between. Germline lookup yields CDR1 MNHEY and CDR2 SMNVEV (reference sequence). This CDR3 has 14 amino acids. The CDR3 region has the DNA TGTGCCAGCAGTTTCGGCAATAGCAATCAGCCCCAGCATTTT. It translates to CASSFGNSNQPQHF.

This clone was seen just once. The CDR3 sequence is CAISESRLYEQYF. Written as DNA, the CDR3 is TGTGCCATCAGTGAGTCTCGTTTGTACGAGCAGTACTTC. The chain has TRBV10-3 and TRBJ2-7; D gene ambiguous. With 0 bases removed from V and 4 bases from J, the gap between germline ends came to 7 bases. Looked up from germline, CDR1 is ENHRY and CDR2 is SYGVKD. CDR3 length: 13 amino acids.

The chain recombines TRBV23-1 with TRBJ2-7, with D perhaps TRBD1 or TRBD2 (5 bases each). TRBV23-1 carries the ORF label, with uncertain function. V shed 3 bases and J shed 6 bases, with 15 bases lying between them. The CDR3 contains 14 residues. CDR3 bases: TGCGCCAGCAGTCAGGGGGAACCTAAGGGCGAGCAGTACTTC. Translating gives CASSQGEPKGEQYF.

The rearrangement links TRBV5-1 to TRBJ2-3, with a possible D match to TRBD2 (5 bases). V dropped 4 bases and J dropped 5 bases, with 8 bases sitting between them. The CDR3 consists of 12 residues. CDR1 and CDR2 (germline): SGHRS, YFSETQ. As DNA, the CDR3 is TGCGCCAGCAGCCCCCGGGGAGATACGCAGTATTTT. Its protein product is CASSPRGDTQYF.

The chain uses TRBV7-2 and TRBJ2-5; D is unclear. CDR3 length equals 12 residues. V lost 5 bases and J 1 base, leaving 5 bases between the germline ends. CDR1 SGHTA and CDR2 FQGNSA come from the germline V gene. This chain's CDR3 is CASSRFQETQYF. The CDR3 DNA follows: TGTGCCAGCAGCAGGTTCCAAGAGACCCAGTACTTC.

This clone was picked up a small number of times. The rearrangement links TRBV5-1 to TRBJ1-2; 8 bases are shared with TRBD1. J gave up 8 bases and V 4 bases, and 13 bases lay outside the gene matches. Per the germline V gene, CDR1 is SGHRS and CDR2 is YFSETQ. The CDR3 totals 15 residues. CDR3 DNA: TGCGCCAGCAGCCCAATTACCGGACAGGGCTACGGCTACACCTTC. Translation gives CASSPITGQGYGYTF.

The chain carries TRBV11-2 and TRBJ2-5, with D perhaps being TRBD1 or TRBD2 (6 bases each). This CDR3 has 13 residues. V shed 3 bases and J shed 5 bases, with 10 bases lying between them. Germline V gene sequence: CDR1 SGHAT, CDR2 FQNNGV. DNA for the CDR3: TGTGCCAGCAGCTTTACAGGGAGGGAGACCCAGTACTTC. Translated: CASSFTGRETQYF.

The chain links TRBV7-9 to TRBJ1-2; D remains ambiguous. Trimming removed 5 bases at V and 4 bases at J, with 14 bases between. Germline V lookup: CDR1 SEHNR, CDR2 FQNEAQ (reference sequence). This CDR3 has 14 amino acids. In DNA form, the CDR3 reads TGTGCCAGCAGCCGATCAGGCAGCACCTATGGCTACACCTTC. Amino acids: CASSRSGSTYGYTF.

In its sample, this clone was seen many times. The J gene is TRBJ2-1, the V gene TRBV5-8, with 8 bases identical to TRBD1. Trimming at V came to 3 bases and at J to 3 bases, leaving 2 bases not matched to a gene. CDR1 is SGHTS and CDR2 is YDEGEE in the germline V gene. CDR3 length: 14 amino acids. The CDR3 sequence is CASSWGTGYNEQFF. The CDR3, as DNA: TGTGCCAGCAGCTGGGGGACAGGCTACAATGAGCAGTTCTTC.

The CDR3 nucleotides are TGTGCCACCAGCAGAGAGGTCCCCAGCTTCAGGGGAGAGACCCAGTACTTC. Residues: CATSREVPSFRGETQYF. The chain recombines TRBV15 with TRBJ2-5; possibly TRBD1 for D (6 bases). Germline V gene data show CDR1 as LNHNV and CDR2 as YYDKDF (reference sequence). The V end was cut by 0 bases, the J end by 4 bases, with 18 bases between. The CDR3 totals 17 residues.

This clone was found a few times. The V and J genes are TRBV5-1 and TRBJ2-2; tentatively, D is TRBD1 (5 bases). CDR1 SGHRS and CDR2 YFSETQ come from the germline V gene. The CDR3 has 16 residues. Trimming took 1 base from V and 6 from J, leaving 16 bases between them. The CDR3 nucleotides read TGCGCCAGCAGCTTGAGCCGAACATCAGGGTCCGGGGAGCTGTTTTTT. It encodes CASSLSRTSGSGELFF.

The chain carries TRBV30 and TRBJ1-5; a weak D match, TRBD1 (5 bases). V lost 5 bases and J 3 bases, leaving 11 bases between the germline ends. CDR1 and CDR2 from the germline V gene are GTSNPN and SVGIG (reference sequence). There are 13 residues in the CDR3. CDR3 coding DNA: TGTGCCTGGGCAACAGGCACCAATCAGCCCCAGCATTTT. It encodes CAWATGTNQPQHF.

This clone has only a few counts. This chain connects TRBV29-1 to TRBJ2-6, with a tentative D call TRBD1 (5 bases). Trimming took off 4 bases at V and 2 bases at J, with 9 bases between the two ends. Germline CDR1 and CDR2: SQVTM and ANQGSEA. CDR3 length: 14 residues. The CDR3 reads CSVARAAGANVLTF. The CDR3 DNA sequence: TGCAGCGTTGCCAGGGCGGCTGGGGCCAACGTCCTGACTTTC.

This clone was seen once. This rearrangement joins TRBV11-1 to TRBJ2-7; 7 nucleotides align to TRBD1. The V gene's germline CDR1 is SGHAT and CDR2 FQDESV (reference sequence). The V segment lost 3 bases and the J segment 2 bases; nucleotides outside the gene matches: 4. The CDR3 covers 14 residues. This CDR3 is CASSLGTATYEQYF. CDR3 sequence (DNA): TGTGCCAGCAGCTTGGGGACAGCTACCTACGAGCAGTACTTC.

The V call is TRBV5-1, the J call TRBJ1-6; the D is unclear. Trimming left V 4 bases short and J 8 bases short, with 16 bases between. This CDR3 spans 15 amino acids. The germline CDR1 and CDR2 sequences are SGHRS and YFSETQ. CDR3 residues: CASSLATARDSPLHF. CDR3 bases: TGCGCCAGCAGCCTGGCGACTGCGAGGGATTCACCCCTCCACTTT.

This chain connects TRBV29-1 to TRBJ1-2; D is possibly TRBD1 (5 bases). From germline, CDR1 is SQVTM and CDR2 ANQGSEA. The V and J ends lost 1 base and 6 bases respectively, with 12 bases between them. The CDR3 is 13 amino acids. In nucleotides, the CDR3 is TGCAGCGTTGAAGCTGTGGAGGGGCATGGCTACACCTTC. It codes for CSVEAVEGHGYTF.

V and J are TRBV5-1 and TRBJ1-6; 7 positions match TRBD1. This CDR3 contains 15 residues. V lost 3 bases to trimming and J lost 3 bases; unmatched junction nucleotides: 3. The germline V gene encodes CDR1 SGHRS and CDR2 YFSETQ. The CDR3 spells CASSYAGGYNSPLHF. In DNA form, the CDR3 reads TGCGCCAGCAGCTACGCAGGGGGCTATAATTCACCCCTCCACTTT. The full variable domain, rest sourced from reference TRBV5-1 and TRBJ1-6, is KAGVTQTPRYLIKTRGQQVTLSCSPISGHRSVSWYQQTPGQGLQFLFEYFSETQRNKGNFPGRFSGRQFSNSRSEMNVSTLELGDSALYLCASSYAGGYNSPLHFGNGTRLTVT.

The V call is TRBV29-1, the J call TRBJ1-2; 8 bases align to TRBD1. Germline CDR1 reads SQVTM; CDR2 reads ANQGSEA. The CDR3 covers 14 residues. Trimming cost V 4 bases and J 4 bases; bases outside gene matches: 8. CDR3: CSVGQGRSSYGYTF. The CDR3 nucleotides are TGCAGCGTTGGACAGGGGAGGAGTAGCTATGGCTACACCTTC.

CDR3 nucleotides: TGTGCCAGCAGCCATCGAGCAGGGGCGGGCACCGGGGAGCTGTTTTTT. As protein: CASSHRAGAGTGELFF. This sequence joins TRBV14 and TRBJ2-2; possibly TRBD1 for D (6 bases). Germline values: CDR1 SGHDN, CDR2 FVKESK. The CDR3 covers 16 residues. Between the trimmed V and J ends, which lost 3 bases and 4 bases, there was a span of 15 bases.